This TCR beta chain was sequenced for a study of blood T cell repertoires in COVID-19. Sequencing used immunoSEQ multiplex PCR; TCRdb keeps in-frame clones, though not all of them. The sample has 400,000 or so clones; more than 85% are singletons. This clonotype was sampled from a human donor in a cohort sampled during active COVID-19. What was sequenced was peripheral blood.

The CDR3 coding sequence is TGTGCGGTGGCGGCCACAGATACGCAGTATTTT. This encodes CAVAATDTQYF. The chain joins TRBV6-6 to TRBJ2-3; D is unclear. CDR3 length: 11 residues. The germline V gene encodes CDR1 MNHNY and CDR2 SVGAGI (reference sequence).